This T cell receptor (beta chain) originates from a study of naive and memory T cell subsets (dated by TCRdb to the late 2010s). Some background on the complete study: The study applied an open-source, UMI-based TCR alpha and beta sequencing pipeline to sorted naive and memory peripheral blood T cell subsets. IgG serology results and the functional CMV T cell responses were in complete agreement. RNA was DNase-treated and reverse transcribed with TCR constant-region primers, mostly using SuperScript III. The paper's findings and limits, for the study overall: Single alpha or beta chain sequences, rather than paired alpha/beta receptors, were used to define clonotypes. After error correction, only a single occurrence was seen for over 95% of naive TCR sequences, so much steeper abundance distributions were produced than in memory subsets. The repertoire findings for the naive and memory subsets could not be validated against a ground truth because none was available. In both CD4 and CD8 cells, a rise in Gini index and a fall in Shannon and inverse Simpson diversity were observed from naive through CM, EM and EMRA. RNA-based TCR counts may be influenced by expression changes linked to T cell activation and differentiation. TCR abundance followed a power law whose exponent differed between naive and memory subsets but was consistent across the three individuals.

Separate amplification of TCR alpha and beta chain libraries was performed from the second PCR step onward. To determine each donor's CMV status, fresh PBMCs were stimulated overnight with CMV viral lysate, and IFNgamma production from CD4+ T cells was then assessed. Miltenyi beads were used first to positively select CD4 T cells, and CD8 T cells were then positively selected from the CD4-negative fraction. Cells stained for CD3, CD4, CD8, CD45RA, CD27 and a live/dead dye were sorted on a BD Aria II into four subsets by CD45RA and CD27. Blood came from a few healthy volunteers, each fractionated into CD4 and CD8 T cells and then into four differentiation subsets. About 120 ml of peripheral blood was drawn per donor, and PBMC were isolated by Ficoll-Paque PLUS density-gradient centrifugation. Sorted cells were lysed in RLT buffer, after which RNA was extracted using a Qiagen RNeasy kit and stored at -80 degrees C.

As to this clonotype: This clone's antigen is unknown. Per-base quality was not reported, and no clone a single base away is much larger than it.

The library relied on UMI-ligation and nested PCR. To cover both TRBC1 and TRBC2, the beta constant-region primer consisted of an equimolar mix of two oligonucleotides. The ligated cDNA went through four rounds of PCR with nested alpha and beta constant-region primers together with the SP2 primer. A single-stranded oligonucleotide carrying the SP2 primer and a 12-nucleotide UMI was ligated to the 3' end of the cDNA by T4 RNA ligase 1. Incubation of the ligation reaction was carried out at 16 degrees C for about 19-24 hours. To avoid over-amplification, PCR2 was usually performed as a SYBR Green qPCR and halted once a predetermined threshold was reached. Agencourt AMPure XP magnetic beads were used for all purifications after the first. Libraries were quantified by Qubit and checked on a TapeStation, where a main peak was expected near 650 bp. Pooled libraries were sequenced on an Illumina MiSeq using v2 2x251 paired-end kits, and typically roughly 1-2.1 million reads were obtained per sample. Libraries were pooled at approximately 3.7 nM per sample, and roughly 5-7.5% PhiX was added to improve cluster recognition. The original pipeline was this. V and J genes were assigned to Demultiplexor-processed FASTQ reads by Decombinator through tag matching, with a single base-pair mismatch being allowed. Collapsinator relied on UMIs to fix sequencing errors as well as frequency errors caused by PCR heterogeneity. TCRs were translated and CDR3s were extracted from the conserved cysteine to the FGXG phenylalanine by CDR3Translator, with non-productive sequences being flagged. Gini, Shannon entropy and inverse Simpson indices were calculated on repertoires subsampled to equal numbers of UMI-defined TCRs. Within the linear range, a power law was fitted by maximum likelihood to the distributions of clonotype abundance. For one naive CD8 sample, the pipeline and MIGEC produced similar UMI counts, unique TCR numbers and clonal distributions. The repertoires were searched for 5,500 to 7,500 CMV-associated CDR3 sequences that had been compiled from VDJdb and a published dataset. The raw public reads went through TCRdb reprocessing: fastp at Q25, MiXCR clone calling, in-frame beta chains kept. Rows merge per CDR3 protein into single entries with the most common DNA and genes. The V and J calls here are based on TCRdb, not the publication. The sample data list 120,000 or so distinct CDR3 sequences, and roughly 32% of these were observed just once. 0.8% to 1% of the sample is in the top ten clones.

At the junction V is shortened by 3 bases and J by 1 base; bases outside the gene matches: 6. The germline V gene encodes CDR1 MNHEY and CDR2 SMNVEV (reference sequence). The CDR3 runs 15 residues from the cysteine to the phenylalanine. The read is trimmed to its CDR3 DNA, 45 bases read in frame from base 1. The specimen sequenced was central memory CD4+ T cells from blood. The cell subset or site label corresponds to: central memory, CD45RA- CD27+. Recombination connected TRBV27 to TRBJ2-7, with 7 bases matching TRBD2. The source of this sequence is a human donor in good health. The CDR3 has the sequence CASSLGRGGSYEQYF. The DNA sequence is given as TGTGCCAGCAGTTTGGGGAGGGGAGGATCCTACGAGCAGTACTTC.